Listed below are T cell receptor beta chains from one sample, sequenced in a study of blood T cell repertoires in COVID-19. TCRdb's table, derived via immunoSEQ multiplex PCR, lists solely in-frame clones and lacks some. The sample lists 210,000 or so clones; 84% were seen once. Sequenced material: peripheral blood. The receptors shown here come from a human donor in a cohort sampled during active COVID-19. The CDR3 runs from the conserved cysteine through the conserved F or W. The order of the fields is J gene, V gene, D gene, clone size, CDR3 DNA, CDR3 protein. The D gene is left open where the match is weak. The size field is filled for only some rows; it gives once, few, many or a size class.

TRBJ1-1 TRBV5-1 NA once TGCGCCAGCAGCTCTATACTGAACACTGAAGCTTTCTTT CASSSILNTEAFF
TRBJ1-2 TRBV7-9 NA NA TGTGCCAGCAGCTTAGATGAGCGGGGCTACACCTTC CASSLDERGYTF
TRBJ1-5 TRBV27 NA NA TGTGCCAGCAGTTTAATAGGGAGGCTCAATCAGCCCCAGCATTTT CASSLIGRLNQPQHF
TRBJ2-3 TRBV27 NA NA TGTGCCAGCAGCCAACGACAAAGCACAGATACGCAGTATTTT CASSQRQSTDTQYF
TRBJ2-7 TRBV7-9 TRBD2 NA TGTGCCAGCAGCTTGGTCGGCGGGAGGGAGGTCGAGCAGTACTTC CASSLVGGREVEQYF
TRBJ2-1 TRBV11-3 NA NA TGTGCCAGCAGCTACATGACGGGCAATGAGCAGTTCTTC CASSYMTGNEQFF
TRBJ2-3 TRBV6-6 TRBD1 NA TGTGCCAGCACCTGGACAGGGCCTACTAGCACAGATACGCAGTATTTT CASTWTGPTSTDTQYF
TRBJ2-3 TRBV30 NA NA TGTGCCTGGAGTGGTACTGGAGTAGATACGCAGTATTTT CAWSGTGVDTQYF
TRBJ1-2 TRBV27 NA NA TGTGCCAGCAGTCCGACAGGCCGGGCCTATGGCTACACCTTC CASSPTGRAYGYTF
TRBJ1-3 TRBV3-1/TRBV3-2 NA NA TGTGCCAGCAGCCCACTAAGAGGAGGGAACACCATATATTTT CASSPLRGGNTIYF
TRBJ2-2 TRBV7-3 NA NA TGTGCCAGCAGCTTATCGCGACAAGACACCGGGGAGCTGTTTTTT CASSLSRQDTGELFF
TRBJ1-2 TRBV10-3 NA NA TGTGCCATCAGTGAGTCTTCGATGCAGGGAAAAACTAACTATGGCTACACCTTC CAISESSMQGKTNYGYTF
TRBJ1-3 TRBV3-1/TRBV3-2 NA NA TGTGCCAGCAGCCAAGGGTATTTAGACACCATATATTTT CASSQGYLDTIYF
TRBJ2-7 TRBV7-2 NA NA TGTGCCAGCAGCTTACCACCAGGGGACCCCACCTACGAGCAGTACTTC CASSLPPGDPTYEQYF
TRBJ1-3 TRBV6-2/TRBV6-3 NA NA TGTGCCAGCAGTGGGAGTAACTCTGGAAACACCATATATTTT CASSGSNSGNTIYF
TRBJ2-1 TRBV6-2/TRBV6-3 TRBD2 NA TGTGCCAGCAGTAATCAGCGGGAGGGCCGGTTCTTC CASSNQREGRFF
TRBJ2-5 TRBV7-9 NA NA TGTGCCAGCAGCTTAGTTGGCAGGGGGGTCGAGACCCAGTACTTC CASSLVGRGVETQYF
TRBJ2-1 TRBV6-2/TRBV6-3 NA NA TGTGCCAGCAGTTCCCCCTTTTACAATGAGCAGTTCTTC CASSSPFYNEQFF
TRBJ1-4 TRBV5-8 NA NA TGTGCCAGCAGCTTTACGAGGACACGAGCTGAAAAACTGTTTTTT CASSFTRTRAEKLFF
TRBJ1-3 TRBV28 NA NA TGTGCCACCAGCCCTTTAACAGGGTTTGGAAACACCATATATTTT CATSPLTGFGNTIYF
TRBJ1-2 TRBV6-1 TRBD1 NA TGTGCCAGCAGTGAAGGAGACAGGGTCTATGGCTACACCTTC CASSEGDRVYGYTF
TRBJ2-1 TRBV5-1 NA NA TGCGCCAGCGGGACGAGGTCAGGGGTGGTTATCAATGAGCAGTTCTTC CASGTRSGVVINEQFF
TRBJ1-1 TRBV12-5 NA NA TGTGCTAGTGGTTCGTATGGCGGGAACACTGAAGCTTTCTTT CASGSYGGNTEAFF
TRBJ2-2 TRBV18 NA NA TGTGCCAGCTCACGTGATCCGGCGAACACCGGGGAGCTGTTTTTT CASSRDPANTGELFF
TRBJ1-3 TRBV15 NA NA TGTGCCACCACCCGGGATGGAAACACCATATATTTT CATTRDGNTIYF
TRBJ1-2 TRBV19 TRBD1 NA TGTGCCAGTAAAGCCGGGCACAGGGGGCGCAACTATGGCTACACCTTC CASKAGHRGRNYGYTF